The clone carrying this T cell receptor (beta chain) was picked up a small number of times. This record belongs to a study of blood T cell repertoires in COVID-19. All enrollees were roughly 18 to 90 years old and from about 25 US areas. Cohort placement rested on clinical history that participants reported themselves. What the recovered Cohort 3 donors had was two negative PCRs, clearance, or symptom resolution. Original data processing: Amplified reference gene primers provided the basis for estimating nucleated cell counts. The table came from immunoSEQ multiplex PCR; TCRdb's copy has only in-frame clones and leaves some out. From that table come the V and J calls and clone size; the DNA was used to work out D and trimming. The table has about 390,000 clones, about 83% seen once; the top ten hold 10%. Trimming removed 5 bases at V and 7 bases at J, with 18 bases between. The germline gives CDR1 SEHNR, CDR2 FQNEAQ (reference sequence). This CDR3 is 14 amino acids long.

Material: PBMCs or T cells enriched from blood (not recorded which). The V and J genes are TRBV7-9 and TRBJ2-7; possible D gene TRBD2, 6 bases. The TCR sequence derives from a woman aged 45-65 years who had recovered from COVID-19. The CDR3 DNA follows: TGTGCCAGCAGCGCCGGGACTTCCGCGGGAGAGCAGTACTTC. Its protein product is CASSAGTSAGEQYF.